The 28 T cell receptor beta chains presented below share a single source sample, sequenced in a study of T cell responses to AZD1222 COVID-19 vaccine. Using immunoSEQ multiplex PCR, the repertoire was profiled, and TCRdb retains in-frame clones only, with some absent. The sample lists about 92,000 clones, 70% to 90% occurring once. The sample was peripheral blood, taken on day 0 of AZD1222 vaccination. Source of these receptors: an adult in good health.

The J gene is TRBJ2-7, the V gene TRBV4-1; D is uncertain. V was pared by 8 bases and J by 0 bases, with 17 bases between. This CDR3 has 15 amino acids. The germline CDR1 and CDR2 sequences are MGHRA and YSYEKL. CDR3 nucleotide sequence: TGCGCCAGCTCAGAACTGTCCGGTGGCTCCTACGAGCAGTACTTC. As protein: CASSELSGGSYEQYF.

The chain is built from TRBV29-1 and TRBJ2-1; tentative D call: TRBD2 (6 bases). The CDR3 consists of 18 residues. Trimming removed 3 bases from V and 4 bases from J, with 25 bases in between. CDR1 and CDR2 (germline): SQVTM, ANQGSEA. CDR3 bases: TGCAGCGTTGATCGCCCCCCCCCTTACGGGAGAATTTACAATGAGCAGTTCTTC. Protein product: CSVDRPPPYGRIYNEQFF.

V and J are TRBV18 and TRBJ1-1; a weak D match, TRBD1 (5 bases). The CDR3 totals 15 residues. Germline V gives CDR1 KGHSH, CDR2 LQKENI. Trimming pared 3 bases from V and 1 base from J, leaving 12 bases between. The DNA of the CDR3 is TGTGCCAGCTCACCCGACAGCATGAGGAACACTGAAGCTTTCTTT. Translation gives CASSPDSMRNTEAFF.

The J gene is TRBJ2-5, the V gene TRBV5-1, with TRBD1 as a possible D gene (6 bases). Germline loops: CDR1 SGHRS, CDR2 YFSETQ. This CDR3 has 16 residues. V lost 1 base and J lost 5, with 18 bases in between. The CDR3 nucleotides are TGCGCCAGCAGCTTGTTCCGGGACACCATTAGTGAGACCCAGTACTTC. It codes for CASSLFRDTISETQYF.

The chain employs TRBV5-1 and TRBJ1-1, with TRBD1 matching over 9 bases. V dropped 4 bases and J dropped 4; count of bases not matched to a gene: 11. This CDR3 has 16 amino acids. Germline assignment: CDR1 SGHRS and CDR2 YFSETQ. The CDR3 loop reads CASSPGTGIGSTEAFF. CDR3 in DNA: TGCGCCAGCAGCCCCGGGACAGGGATCGGTAGCACTGAAGCTTTCTTT.

The chain has TRBV7-9 and TRBJ2-2; TRBD2 matches 12 bases. Germline V gene sequence: CDR1 SEHNR, CDR2 FQNEAQ (reference sequence). V dropped 5 bases and J dropped 3; count of bases not matched to a gene: 7. The CDR3 is made up of 17 amino acids. CDR3 sequence (DNA): TGTGCCAGCAGCCCCCGACTAGCGGGGGACCACACCGGGGAGCTGTTTTTT. Its protein product is CASSPRLAGDHTGELFF.

This clone is a singleton in its sample. CDR3 sequence (DNA): TGTGCCAGTAGTTCCCCCCCGGAGAATGAGCAGTTCTTC. It specifies CASSSPPENEQFF. V usage is TRBV19 and J usage is TRBJ2-1; no definite D call. Germline CDR1 and CDR2: LNHDA and SQIVND (reference sequence). Trimming cost V 5 bases and J 7 bases, with 12 bases left between them. The CDR3 spans 13 residues.

This clone was observed a handful of times. The DNA of the CDR3 is TGCGCCAGCAGCCTGTTGCTCGGCAGGGACACTGAAGCTTTCTTT. Translated, it gives CASSLLLGRDTEAFF. The V and J genes are TRBV5-1 and TRBJ1-1, with D possibly TRBD1 on 5 matching bases. Trimming took off 4 bases at V and 3 bases at J, with 16 bases between the two ends. From germline, CDR1 is SGHRS and CDR2 YFSETQ. The CDR3 contains 15 residues. Full variable domain (remainder filled in from reference TRBV5-1 and TRBJ1-1): KAGVTQTPRYLIKTRGQQVTLSCSPISGHRSVSWYQQTPGQGLQFLFEYFSETQRNKGNFPGRFSGRQFSNSRSEMNVSTLELGDSALYLCASSLLLGRDTEAFFGQGTRLTVV.

The chain carries TRBV30 and TRBJ1-2; 7 bases agree with TRBD1. In germline, CDR1 is GTSNPN, CDR2 SVGIG (reference sequence). V shed 3 bases and J 2 bases; nucleotides not matched to a gene: 6. This CDR3 is 14 amino acids long. The CDR3 DNA is TGTGCCTGGAGCCCTGTGGACAGGAACTATGGCTACACCTTC. Translation gives CAWSPVDRNYGYTF.

The chain links TRBV19 to TRBJ1-2; D not resolved. The CDR3 runs to 11 residues. Germline CDR1 reads LNHDA; CDR2 reads SQIVND (reference sequence). Trimming left V 3 bases short and J 5 bases short, with 4 bases between. The CDR3 is CASSMAYGYTF. The CDR3 nucleotides are TGTGCCAGTAGTATGGCGTATGGCTACACCTTC. Full variable domain (missing parts from reference TRBV19 and TRBJ1-2): DGGITQSPKYLFRKEGQNVTLSCEQNLNHDAMYWYRQDPGQGLRLIYYSQIVNDFQKGDIAEGYSVSREKKESFPLTVTSAQKNPTAFYLCASSMAYGYTFGSGTRLTVV.

This clone was seen a few times. The chain is built from TRBV5-6 and TRBJ2-5; D is perhaps TRBD2 (6 bases). V lost 2 bases, J lost 5 bases, and 10 bases lay in between. CDR1 SGHDT and CDR2 YYEEEE come from the germline V gene. This CDR3 region has 13 residues. CDR3 protein: CASSLREVETQYF. The CDR3, as DNA: TGTGCCAGCAGCTTAAGGGAGGTGGAGACCCAGTACTTC.

The gene calls are TRBV6-5 and TRBJ2-1, with TRBD1 matching 8 bases. V lost 6 bases and J lost 4; bases outside the gene matches: 2. This CDR3 comprises 13 residues. Germline V gene lookup returns CDR1 MNHEY and CDR2 SVGAGI. CDR3 DNA sequence: TGTGCCAGCAGCCGGGACAGGTACAATGAGCAGTTCTTC. This encodes CASSRDRYNEQFF.

This chain's CDR3 is CASRGAGAGTDTQYF. In DNA form, the CDR3 reads TGTGCCAGCAGGGGAGCGGGGGCTGGCACAGATACGCAGTATTTT. V and J are TRBV7-9 and TRBJ2-3; 8 bases are shared with TRBD2. V lost 6 bases and J lost 1; bases outside the gene matches: 6. The length of the CDR3 is 15 residues. CDR1 SEHNR and CDR2 FQNEAQ come from the germline V gene (reference sequence).

V usage is TRBV24-1 and J usage is TRBJ2-1; 14 bases match TRBD2. Unmatched junction bases numbered 12, after V lost 7 bases and J lost 2 bases. The length of the CDR3 is 19 residues. Germline V gene lookup returns CDR1 KGHDR and CDR2 SFDVKD. The CDR3, as DNA: TGTGCCACCAGCGCCTCCGGGACTAGCGGGAGAGTGGCCTACAATGAGCAGTTCTTC. It translates to CATSASGTSGRVAYNEQFF.

The rearrangement joins TRBV5-1 to TRBJ1-5; D is possibly TRBD1 (6 bases). Germline V gene data show CDR1 as SGHRS and CDR2 as YFSETQ. The CDR3 spans 15 residues. Trimming removed 4 bases at V and 1 base at J, with 12 bases between. The CDR3 DNA is TGCGCCAGCAGCCCGACAGGTCGAAGCAATCAGCCCCAGCATTTT. This encodes CASSPTGRSNQPQHF.

The chain employs TRBV3-1 (or the pseudogene TRBV3-2) and TRBJ2-5, with D possibly called TRBD1 or TRBD2 (5 bases each). This CDR3 comprises 15 residues. The germline CDR1 and CDR2 sequences are LGHDT and YNNKEL (reference sequence). V dropped 6 bases and J dropped 1 base, with 15 bases sitting between them. As DNA, the CDR3 is TGTGCCAGCAGTTTACCGGGACCGTCCCAAGAGACCCAGTACTTC. It yields the protein CASSLPGPSQETQYF.

V and J are TRBV19 and TRBJ1-2, with 9 nucleotides matching TRBD1. The CDR3 runs 14 residues. V shed 7 bases, J shed 6 bases, and the junction held 9 bases outside the gene matches. Germline lookup yields CDR1 LNHDA and CDR2 SQIVND (reference sequence). The CDR3 sequence: CASILDRGSDGYTF. The CDR3 DNA follows: TGTGCCAGTATCCTGGACAGGGGAAGCGATGGCTACACCTTC.

This chain connects TRBV10-3 to TRBJ1-1; 7 nucleotides match TRBD1. This CDR3 spans 14 amino acids. Trimming cost V 2 bases and J 2 bases; bases outside gene matches: 2. Germline lookup yields CDR1 ENHRY and CDR2 SYGVKD. The CDR3 DNA is TGTGCCATCAGTGAGAGGGACAGCAACACTGAAGCTTTCTTT. It codes for CAISERDSNTEAFF.

The chain joins TRBV11-2 to TRBJ2-7; TRBD1 aligns across 10 bases. The CDR3 runs 15 residues. Germline V CDR1 and CDR2: SGHAT, FQNNGV. The J segment lost 5 bases and the V segment lost 4 bases, leaving 8 bases of the junction unmatched. CDR3 residues: CASSSQRTGGDEQYF. CDR3 coding DNA: TGTGCCAGCAGCTCGCAGCGGACAGGGGGGGACGAGCAGTACTTC.

This sequence joins TRBV6-5 and TRBJ2-1; TRBD2 agrees at 8 bases. Germline values: CDR1 MNHEY, CDR2 SVGAGI. The CDR3 extends over 13 amino acids. V was clipped by 8 bases and J by 5 bases; unmatched bases: 5. CDR3 residues: CASPGLGDNEQFF. The CDR3 coding sequence is TGTGCCAGCCCGGGACTAGGAGACAATGAGCAGTTCTTC.

V is TRBV6-6 and J is TRBJ2-3; D might be TRBD1 (6 bases). Germline CDR1 MNHNY, CDR2 SVGAGI (reference sequence). The CDR3 totals 15 residues. Trimming removed 6 bases from V and 3 bases from J, with 16 bases in between. Here the CDR3 reads CASREPGTRTDTQYF. The CDR3 bases are TGTGCCAGCAGAGAGCCAGGGACAAGAACAGATACGCAGTATTTT.

J is TRBJ1-2 and V is TRBV11-2, with D possibly being TRBD1 (5 bases). V lost 5 bases, J lost 2 bases, and 12 bases lay in between. Germline values: CDR1 SGHAT, CDR2 FQNNGV. CDR3 length equals 14 residues. The DNA for the CDR3 is TGTGCCAGCAGCCCTTATGGGGGGAACTATGGCTACACCTTC. Amino acids: CASSPYGGNYGYTF.

This chain links TRBV3-1 (or the pseudogene TRBV3-2) with TRBJ1-1; TRBD1 is a possible D gene (6 bases). Germline V lookup: CDR1 LGHDT, CDR2 YNNKEL (reference sequence). The ends were cut back, 1 base at V and 5 bases at J, with 11 bases in the middle. This CDR3 contains 14 residues. The DNA of the CDR3 is TGTGCCAGCAGCCAAGTGGGCAGGGGTACTGAAGCTTTCTTT. Translating gives CASSQVGRGTEAFF.

The chain is built from TRBV6-6 and TRBJ1-6; D remains ambiguous. The CDR3 length is 16 residues. The ends were cut back, 3 bases at V and 3 bases at J, with 12 bases in the middle. Germline V gene lookup returns CDR1 MNHNY and CDR2 SVGAGI (reference sequence). The CDR3 here is CASSYSLAVYNSPLHF. The CDR3, as DNA: TGTGCCAGCAGTTATTCTTTGGCAGTCTATAATTCACCCCTCCACTTT.

The genes are TRBV19 and TRBJ1-2, with TRBD1 identical over 7 bases. CDR1 and CDR2 (germline): LNHDA, SQIVND (reference sequence). The trim removed 3 bases at V and 8 bases at J, leaving 15 bases unmatched. CDR3 length: 16 amino acids. The CDR3, as DNA: TGTGCCAGTAGTATCGACGCCAGACAGGGACGGCGCGGCTACACCTTC. Its protein is CASSIDARQGRRGYTF.

The chain is built from TRBV19 and TRBJ2-2; possible D gene TRBD2, 6 bases. Trimming removed 10 bases from V and 0 bases from J, with 15 bases in between. This CDR3 contains 15 residues. Germline loops: CDR1 LNHDA, CDR2 SQIVND (reference sequence). The CDR3 reads CAIRLGATNTGELFF. The CDR3 DNA is TGTGCCATCAGACTAGGGGCTACGAACACCGGGGAGCTGTTTTTT.

V gene TRBV7-2 combines with J gene TRBJ1-5, with unresolved D. Germline CDR1 reads SGHTA; CDR2 reads FQGNSA. V lost 4 bases, J lost 3 bases, and 13 bases lay in between. The CDR3 sequence is 15 residues long. This CDR3 is CASSSRGSSNQPQHF. DNA of the CDR3: TGTGCCAGCAGCTCCAGAGGCAGTTCCAATCAGCCCCAGCATTTT.

V usage is TRBV19 and J usage is TRBJ2-7, with D possibly being TRBD2 (6 bases). Germline V gene data show CDR1 as LNHDA and CDR2 as SQIVND (reference sequence). V was cut by 4 bases and J by 0 bases, with 10 bases left in between. The CDR3 runs 14 residues. CDR3 sequence: CASSTAGSSYEQYF. In DNA form, the CDR3 reads TGTGCCAGTAGTACCGCCGGGAGCTCCTACGAGCAGTACTTC. Drawing the rest from reference TRBV19 and TRBJ2-7, the complete variable domain is DGGITQSPKYLFRKEGQNVTLSCEQNLNHDAMYWYRQDPGQGLRLIYYSQIVNDFQKGDIAEGYSVSREKKESFPLTVTSAQKNPTAFYLCASSTAGSSYEQYFGPGTRLTVT.